This T cell receptor (beta chain) appears in the sequencing data of a study of blood T cells in healthy people across ages. Caucasian individuals from Russia who were healthy and aged 6 to 90 acted as donors. Study observations and caveats: Among long-lived donors, naive CD4+ cells were more numerous and diversity higher than in aged donors. Strong correlation linked observed beta diversity and percent naive T cells. Age advanced and TCR beta diversity per million T cells fell, roughly linearly.

Then a second PCR, running about 6 to 12 cycles, was carried out with a sample-barcoded 5' primer and a J-beta primer mix. One entry per CDR3 protein results from TCRdb running MiXCR on the 5' RACE reads. The repertoire holds 1.5 million to 2 million distinct CDR3 sequences, with less than 50% as singletons. For this clonotype: Its antigen is unidentified.

The V end was cut by 2 bases, the J end by 2 bases, with 17 bases between. In germline, CDR1 is SGHRS, CDR2 YFSETQ. This CDR3 region has 17 residues. The chain employs TRBV5-1 and TRBJ2-1; D is perhaps TRBD1 (5 bases). This clonotype was obtained from a woman in her thirties or forties in good health. Sequences were obtained from blood. CDR3 loop: CASSLQIGQGPYNEQFF. The CDR3 DNA reads as TGCGCCAGCAGCTTACAGATCGGGCAGGGCCCCTACAATGAGCAGTTCTTC. The variable domain in full, with the rest retrieved from reference TRBV5-1 and TRBJ2-1, is KAGVTQTPRYLIKTRGQQVTLSCSPISGHRSVSWYQQTPGQGLQFLFEYFSETQRNKGNFPGRFSGRQFSNSRSEMNVSTLELGDSALYLCASSLQIGQGPYNEQFFGPGTRLTVL.